Listed below are T cell receptor beta chains from one sample, sequenced in a study of technical replicates of blood from several donors. Libraries were prepared by immunoSEQ multiplex PCR; TCRdb keeps only in-frame clonotypes and omits some of them. The repertoire includes over 50,000 clones, around 87% of them detected once, and over 4% sits in the top ten. The sequencing sample was made of PBMCs. All receptors come from a human donor in good health. Some clones in this sample may be carry-over from other donors' samples. Each CDR3 is given with its conserved first and last residue. The D gene is left open where the match is weak. Clone sizes are given selectively: once, few, many, or a class where the clone is expanded.

v_gene: TRBV27; j_gene: TRBJ1-5; len: 15; d_gene: TRBD1; abundance: many; CDR3nt: TGTGCCACCAAGGGACAGGGCGATAGCAATCAGCCCCAGCATTTT; CDR3aa: CATKGQGDSNQPQHF
v_gene: TRBV11-2; j_gene: TRBJ1-3; len: 15; d_gene: -; abundance: -; CDR3nt: TGTGCCAGCAGCCGGGGGGGCAGCGCTGGAAACACCATATATTTT; CDR3aa: CASSRGGSAGNTIYF
v_gene: TRBV7-3; j_gene: TRBJ2-3; len: 16; d_gene: -; abundance: -; CDR3nt: TGTGCCAGCAGCTTAACTTTGTCAGTAAGCACAGATACGCAGTATTTT; CDR3aa: CASSLTLSVSTDTQYF
v_gene: TRBV5-1; j_gene: TRBJ2-7; len: 15; d_gene: -; abundance: few; CDR3nt: TGCGCCAGCAGCTTGAGTTCTAGCAGGGGCTACGAGCAGTACTTC; CDR3aa: CASSLSSSRGYEQYF
v_gene: TRBV19; j_gene: TRBJ2-7; len: 13; d_gene: -; abundance: few; CDR3nt: TGTGCCAGTAGTCGCCTAGGGGCCTACGAGCAGTACTTC; CDR3aa: CASSRLGAYEQYF
v_gene: TRBV18; j_gene: TRBJ1-1; len: 16; d_gene: TRBD1; abundance: -; CDR3nt: TGTGCCAGCTCACCGGGACAGGGAAATATGAACACTGAAGCTTTCTTT; CDR3aa: CASSPGQGNMNTEAFF
v_gene: TRBV2; j_gene: TRBJ2-3; len: 15; d_gene: TRBD2; abundance: once; CDR3nt: TGTGCCAGCACCCACGGGGGACTAGGGTCAGATACGCAGTATTTT; CDR3aa: CASTHGGLGSDTQYF
v_gene: TRBV2; j_gene: TRBJ1-4; len: 12; d_gene: -; abundance: -; CDR3nt: TGTGCCAGTGGCCAGGGCTTTGAAAAACTGTTTTTT; CDR3aa: CASGQGFEKLFF
v_gene: TRBV9; j_gene: TRBJ2-1; len: 17; d_gene: TRBD2; abundance: once; CDR3nt: TGTGCCAGCAGCCCGAACTCCCCTAGCGGGGGGCCTAGTGAGCAGTTCTTC; CDR3aa: CASSPNSPSGGPSEQFF
v_gene: TRBV6-1; j_gene: TRBJ1-6; len: 15; d_gene: TRBD1; abundance: -; CDR3nt: TGTGCCAGCAGTGACCCGGGCAGGGGGCTTTCACCCCTCCACTTT; CDR3aa: CASSDPGRGLSPLHF
v_gene: TRBV18; j_gene: TRBJ2-3; len: 14; d_gene: -; abundance: -; CDR3nt: TGTGCCAGCTCACCGAGGCTCGACACAGATACGCAGTATTTT; CDR3aa: CASSPRLDTDTQYF
v_gene: TRBV6-1; j_gene: TRBJ1-1; len: 12; d_gene: -; abundance: -; CDR3nt: TGTGCCAGCAGCCGGGGAGACACTGAAGCTTTCTTT; CDR3aa: CASSRGDTEAFF
v_gene: TRBV19; j_gene: TRBJ2-3; len: 14; d_gene: -; abundance: -; CDR3nt: TGTGCCAGCCGGGTAACAGGATACACAGATACGCAGTATTTT; CDR3aa: CASRVTGYTDTQYF
v_gene: TRBV7-9; j_gene: TRBJ2-7; len: 13; d_gene: TRBD1; abundance: -; CDR3nt: TGTGCCAGCAGCCAGACAGGGTCCTACGAGCAGTACTTC; CDR3aa: CASSQTGSYEQYF
v_gene: TRBV21-1; j_gene: TRBJ1-3; len: 18; d_gene: -; abundance: -; CDR3nt: TGTGCCAGCAGCAACCCCGGGGGACCCGCCTTTAATGAAAACACCATATATTTT; CDR3aa: CASSNPGGPAFNENTIYF
v_gene: TRBV29-1; j_gene: TRBJ1-2; len: 12; d_gene: TRBD1; abundance: few; CDR3nt: TGCAGCGAGCTCGGGACAGCCGATGGCTACACCTTC; CDR3aa: CSELGTADGYTF
v_gene: TRBV30; j_gene: TRBJ2-3; len: 14; d_gene: -; abundance: -; CDR3nt: TGTGCCTGGACCCACGGGGGGCGCGCAGATACGCAGTATTTT; CDR3aa: CAWTHGGRADTQYF
v_gene: TRBV5-1; j_gene: TRBJ1-1; len: 16; d_gene: -; abundance: -; CDR3nt: TGCGCCAGCAGCTTGGCCCCGGCAACTATTAACACTGAAGCTTTCTTT; CDR3aa: CASSLAPATINTEAFF
v_gene: TRBV2; j_gene: TRBJ1-4; len: 14; d_gene: -; abundance: once; CDR3nt: TGTGCCAGCAGGAGGGATTTTGCTAATGAAAAACTGTTTTTT; CDR3aa: CASRRDFANEKLFF
v_gene: TRBV23-1; j_gene: TRBJ1-5; len: 14; d_gene: -; abundance: few; CDR3nt: TGCGCCAGCAGTGTGGGACACTGCGATCAGCCCCAGCATTTT; CDR3aa: CASSVGHCDQPQHF
v_gene: TRBV2; j_gene: TRBJ2-1; len: 14; d_gene: -; abundance: -; CDR3nt: TGTGCCAGCAGTGCTAGACTAATCTACAATGAGCAGTTCTTC; CDR3aa: CASSARLIYNEQFF
v_gene: TRBV4-3; j_gene: TRBJ1-3; len: 19; d_gene: -; abundance: -; CDR3nt: TGCGCCAGCAGCCAAGTAATTACAGAGGAGCGGAGCTCTGGAAACACCATATATTTT; CDR3aa: CASSQVITEERSSGNTIYF
v_gene: TRBV2; j_gene: TRBJ2-1; len: 14; d_gene: TRBD2; abundance: -; CDR3nt: TGTGCCAGCAGTCAGACTAGCTGGTCTAATGAGCAGTTCTTC; CDR3aa: CASSQTSWSNEQFF
v_gene: TRBV5-4; j_gene: TRBJ2-3; len: 15; d_gene: -; abundance: -; CDR3nt: TGTGCCAGCAGCTTGGCGGGCGGGGGCACAGATACGCAGTATTTT; CDR3aa: CASSLAGGGTDTQYF
v_gene: TRBV9; j_gene: TRBJ2-1; len: 18; d_gene: TRBD2; abundance: -; CDR3nt: TGTGCCAGCAGCGTAGGACTAGCGGGAGGGAGGCGCTACAATGAGCAGTTCTTC; CDR3aa: CASSVGLAGGRRYNEQFF
v_gene: TRBV5-4; j_gene: TRBJ1-1; len: 14; d_gene: -; abundance: few; CDR3nt: TGTGCCAGCAGCGCCGGGACGGGGAGGACTGAAGCTTTCTTT; CDR3aa: CASSAGTGRTEAFF
v_gene: TRBV7-2; j_gene: TRBJ1-2; len: 16; d_gene: TRBD1; abundance: -; CDR3nt: TGTGCCAGCAGCCGCAATGGGGGACAGGGGAGAGGTGGCTACACCTTC; CDR3aa: CASSRNGGQGRGGYTF
v_gene: TRBV5-1; j_gene: TRBJ2-3; len: 15; d_gene: TRBD2; abundance: -; CDR3nt: TGCGCCAGCAGCCCTAGCGGGGGGGCCGGGGATACGCAGTATTTT; CDR3aa: CASSPSGGAGDTQYF
v_gene: TRBV4-2; j_gene: TRBJ1-2; len: 13; d_gene: -; abundance: many; CDR3nt: TGTGCCAGCAGTCGGACAGATACTCCCGGCTACACCTTC; CDR3aa: CASSRTDTPGYTF
v_gene: TRBV7-2; j_gene: TRBJ1-3; len: 15; d_gene: TRBD1; abundance: once; CDR3nt: TGTGCCAGCAGCTCCGGGACAGGGAAAGGAAACACCATATATTTT; CDR3aa: CASSSGTGKGNTIYF